One sample yielded the 13 T cell receptor beta chains listed below, sequenced in a study of blood T cell repertoires in COVID-19. Here immunoSEQ multiplex PCR was the method, and the copy in TCRdb shows in-frame clones only, minus some. The sample holds about 220,000 clones, roughly 84% seen once. Specimen: peripheral blood. The receptors originated from a man in his fifties or sixties with active or convalescent COVID-19.

This clone was counted a few times. The chain is built from TRBV7-9 and TRBJ2-7; D is undetermined. The CDR3 runs to 15 residues. Germline loops: CDR1 SEHNR, CDR2 FQNEAQ (reference sequence). The V end was cut by 1 base, the J end by 1 base, with 11 bases between. The CDR3 region has the DNA TGTGCCAGCAGCTTAGGGGCGCTGGTGTCCTACGAGCAGTACTTC. Its protein product is CASSLGALVSYEQYF.

The V and J genes are TRBV3-1 (or the pseudogene TRBV3-2) and TRBJ1-4; possible D gene TRBD1, 5 bases. Deletions cut 0 bases from V and 6 bases from J, with 11 bases between. CDR1 is LGHDT and CDR2 is YNNKEL in the germline V gene (reference sequence). The CDR3 covers 15 residues. The CDR3 is CASSQDLRVDEKLFF. The CDR3 bases are TGTGCCAGCAGCCAAGATCTCAGGGTGGATGAAAAACTGTTTTTT.

This chain uses TRBV7-2 with TRBJ2-1; 12 bases are a match to TRBD2. CDR1 is SGHTA, CDR2 FQGNSA, per germline. V shed 5 bases and J 13 bases; nucleotides not matched to a gene: 24. CDR3 length equals 19 residues. The CDR3 nucleotides read TGTGCCAGCAGCACCCGGGACAGAGGCGGACTAGCGGGAAGAGAGCCTCAGTTCTTC. Encoded protein: CASSTRDRGGLAGREPQFF.

The chain joins TRBV28 to TRBJ1-5, with 7 bases fitting TRBD1. This CDR3 has 14 residues. The V and J ends lost 4 bases and 2 bases, in that order; junction bases with no gene match: 2. Germline V gene sequence: CDR1 MDHEN, CDR2 SYDVKM. CDR3 amino acids: CASSYTGGNQPQHF. In nucleotides, the CDR3 is TGTGCCAGCAGTTATACAGGGGGCAATCAGCCCCAGCATTTT.

The chain has TRBV13 and TRBJ2-3, with D tentatively TRBD2 (6 bases). The CDR3 has 14 residues. Germline loops: CDR1 PRHDT, CDR2 FYEKMQ (reference sequence). The V and J ends lost 3 bases and 4 bases respectively, with 11 bases between them. The chain's CDR3 is CASSLGLDADTQYF. The CDR3 nucleotides read TGTGCCAGCAGCTTGGGACTCGACGCAGATACGCAGTATTTT.

The chain carries TRBV28 and TRBJ1-6; D gene ambiguous. The V and J ends lost 0 bases and 6 bases respectively, with 9 bases between them. CDR3 length: 15 amino acids. Per the germline V gene, CDR1 is MDHEN and CDR2 is SYDVKM. The CDR3 DNA follows: TGTGCCAGCAGTTTATGGGGCACCTCTAATTCACCCCTCCACTTT. Its translation is CASSLWGTSNSPLHF.

The chain combines TRBV25-1 with TRBJ2-1; TRBD2 might be the D (6 bases). Germline CDR1 MGHDK, CDR2 SYGVNS. Trimming took 4 bases from V and 4 from J, leaving 20 bases between them. This CDR3 has 17 residues. The CDR3 reads CASSARSGLNTYNEQFF. The CDR3 DNA reads TGTGCCAGCAGTGCCCGTAGCGGCCTAAACACTTACAATGAGCAGTTCTTC.

This clone has a handful of counts. The gene calls are TRBV5-4 and TRBJ2-1; 7 bases are shared with TRBD2. Germline loops: CDR1 SGHNT, CDR2 YYREEE (reference sequence). The V and J ends lost 0 bases and 7 bases, in that order; junction bases with no gene match: 4. The CDR3 covers 14 residues. CDR3 in amino acids: CASSLGLAGNEQFF. The CDR3 coding sequence is TGTGCCAGCAGCTTGGGACTAGCAGGGAATGAGCAGTTCTTC. Full variable domain (rest looked up from reference TRBV5-4 and TRBJ2-1): ETGVTQSPTHLIKTRGQQVTLRCSSQSGHNTVSWYQQALGQGPQFIFQYYREEENGRGNFPPRFSGLQFPNYSSELNVNALELDDSALYLCASSLGLAGNEQFFGPGTRLTVL.

This clone was seen once. The chain couples TRBV7-8 to TRBJ2-1; 7 positions match TRBD2. Germline-derived CDR1 and CDR2 are SGHVS and FQNEAQ. The V gene end was trimmed by 4 bases and the J gene end by 1 base; junction bases not matched to a gene: 13. The CDR3 loop spans 18 amino acids. CDR3 in amino acids: CASSSTGLAEVSYNEQFF. DNA of the CDR3: TGTGCCAGCAGCTCCACGGGCCTAGCGGAGGTATCCTACAATGAGCAGTTCTTC.

This chain joins TRBV15 and TRBJ2-7, with D possibly being TRBD1 (5 bases). The CDR3 is 17 residues long. Germline lookup yields CDR1 LNHNV and CDR2 YYDKDF (reference sequence). V lost 3 bases and J 1 base, leaving 19 bases between the germline ends. CDR3: CATSSYWPRDSSYEQYF. The CDR3 DNA reads TGTGCCACCAGCAGCTACTGGCCTCGAGACAGTTCCTACGAGCAGTACTTC.

This chain connects TRBV2 to TRBJ1-6; D is uncertain. The CDR3 sequence is 14 residues long. Germline V gene data show CDR1 as SNHLY and CDR2 as FYNNEI. Trimming removed 4 bases from V and 7 bases from J, with 11 bases in between. CDR3 nucleotides: TGTGCCAGCAGTGCGGAAAGGAGGAATTCACCCCTCCACTTT. It is translated as CASSAERRNSPLHF. Full variable domain (rest looked up from reference TRBV2 and TRBJ1-6): EPEVTQTPSHQVTQMGQEVILRCVPISNHLYFYWYRQILGQKVEFLVSFYNNEISEKSEIFDDQFSVERPDGSNFTLKIRSTKLEDSAMYFCASSAERRNSPLHFGNGTRLTVT.

This clone came up once. The chain combines TRBV5-6 with TRBJ1-6; D call uncertain. CDR3 size: 14 residues. Trimming took 2 bases from V and 4 from J, leaving 7 bases between them. The germline V gene has CDR1 SGHDT and CDR2 YYEEEE. CDR3 in amino acids: CASSFRQYNSPLHF. CDR3 sequence (DNA): TGTGCCAGCAGCTTTCGTCAGTATAATTCACCCCTCCACTTT.

This clone was seen many times. Other DNA sequences of this sample code for an identical CDR3. This chain joins TRBV12-3 or TRBV12-4 and TRBJ2-2; no firm D call. Trimming took 3 bases from V and 6 from J, leaving 5 bases between them. This CDR3 is 12 amino acids long. CDR3 protein: CASSFYPGELFF. CDR3 sequence (DNA): TGTGCCAGCAGTTTTTATCCCGGGGAGCTGTTTTTT.